The T cell receptor (beta chain) described here comes from a study of blood T cell repertoires in COVID-19. Study information: Sites in the United States, Italy and Spain provided acute and convalescent COVID-19 samples.

Some clones are missing from TCRdb's copy, which holds only in-frame ones; the method was immunoSEQ multiplex PCR. The table shows about 120,000 clones, with around four fifths occurring only once. Material for sequencing was peripheral blood. This clonotype originated in a man at least 80 years old with active or convalescent COVID-19.

The CDR3 sequence is CSADRLNTGELFF. DNA for the CDR3: TGCAGCGCCGATAGACTGAACACCGGGGAGCTGTTTTTT. The V call is TRBV29-1, the J call TRBJ2-2, with D unresolved. The germline V gene encodes CDR1 SQVTM and CDR2 ANQGSEA. The CDR3 extends over 13 amino acids. Trimming left V 7 bases short and J 1 base short, with 10 bases between.